Below, 3 T cell receptor beta chains from the same sample are listed, as sequenced in a study of T cells after yellow fever vaccination. TCRdb re-called the 5' RACE reads with MiXCR, one entry per CDR3 protein. The sample contains more than 450,000 distinct CDR3 sequences, around a fifth of which appear only once. The sequences come from PBMCs, collected 21 days after the first yellow fever vaccination. These TCRs come from a man between 18 and 29 years old who received the YFV17D yellow fever vaccine.

This clonotype was seen only a few times. This chain joins TRBV6-5 and TRBJ2-7; the D gene could be TRBD1 or TRBD2 (5 bases each). With 2 bases removed from V and 6 bases from J, the gap between germline ends came to 5 bases. The CDR3 has 11 amino acids. In germline, CDR1 is MNHEY, CDR2 SVGAGI. In DNA form, the CDR3 reads TGTGCCAGCAGTTACGGGGGCGAGCAGTACTTC. Protein: CASSYGGEQYF.

This clonotype was recorded a few times. The CDR3 DNA follows: TGTGCCAGCGGATCGGACAGGGGCTATGGCTACACCTTC. Translated: CASGSDRGYGYTF. This sequence joins TRBV2 and TRBJ1-2, with 9 bases aligning to TRBD1. This CDR3 region has 13 residues. The germline gives CDR1 SNHLY, CDR2 FYNNEI. V gave up 8 bases and J gave up 4 bases; unmatched junction bases: 5.

This rearrangement joins TRBV7-9 to TRBJ1-1, with D unclear. V shed 0 bases and J shed 5 bases, with 7 bases lying between them. Per the germline V gene, CDR1 is SEHNR and CDR2 is FQNEAQ (reference sequence). The CDR3 contains 13 residues. For the CDR3, the DNA is TGTGCCAGCAGCTTAGCAATTGGAACTGAAGCTTTCTTT. As protein: CASSLAIGTEAFF.